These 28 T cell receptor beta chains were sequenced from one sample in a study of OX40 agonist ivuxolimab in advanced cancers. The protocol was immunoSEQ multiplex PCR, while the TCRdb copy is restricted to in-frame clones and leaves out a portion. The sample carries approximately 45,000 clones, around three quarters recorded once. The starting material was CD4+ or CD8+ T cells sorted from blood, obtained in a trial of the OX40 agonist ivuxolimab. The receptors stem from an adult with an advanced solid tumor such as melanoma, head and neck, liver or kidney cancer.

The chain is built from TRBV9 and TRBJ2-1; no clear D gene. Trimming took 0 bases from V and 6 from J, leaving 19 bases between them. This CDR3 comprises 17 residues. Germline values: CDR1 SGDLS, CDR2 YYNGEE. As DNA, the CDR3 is TGTGCCAGCAGCGTAGCTCCAAAGACCCCGGGCCTCAATGAGCAGTTCTTC. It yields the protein CASSVAPKTPGLNEQFF.

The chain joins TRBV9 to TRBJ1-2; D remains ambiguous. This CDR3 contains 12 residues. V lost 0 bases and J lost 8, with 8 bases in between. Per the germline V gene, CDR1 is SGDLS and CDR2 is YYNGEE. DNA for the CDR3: TGTGCCAGCAGCGTAGACGGCTCCGGCTACACCTTC. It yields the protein CASSVDGSGYTF.

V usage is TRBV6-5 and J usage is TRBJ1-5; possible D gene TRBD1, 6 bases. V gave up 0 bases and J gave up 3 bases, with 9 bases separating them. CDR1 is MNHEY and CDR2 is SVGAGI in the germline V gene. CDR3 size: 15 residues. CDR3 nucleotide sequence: TGTGCCAGCAGTTACTCGAGGACAGTCAATCAGCCCCAGCATTTT. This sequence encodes CASSYSRTVNQPQHF.

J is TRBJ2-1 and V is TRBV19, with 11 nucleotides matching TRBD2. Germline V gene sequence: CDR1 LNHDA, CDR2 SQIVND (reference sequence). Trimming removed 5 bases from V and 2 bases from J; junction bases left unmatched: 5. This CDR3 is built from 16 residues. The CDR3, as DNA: TGTGCCAGTAGTGTATATAGCGGGGGGGCCTACAATGAGCAGTTCTTC. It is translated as CASSVYSGGAYNEQFF.

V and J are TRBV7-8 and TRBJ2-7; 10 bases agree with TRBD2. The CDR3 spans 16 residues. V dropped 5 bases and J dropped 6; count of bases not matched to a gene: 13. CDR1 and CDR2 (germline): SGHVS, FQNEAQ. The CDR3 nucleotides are TGTGCCAGCAGCACCAAACTAGCGGGGCTCCCCTCCGAGCAGTACTTC. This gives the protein CASSTKLAGLPSEQYF.

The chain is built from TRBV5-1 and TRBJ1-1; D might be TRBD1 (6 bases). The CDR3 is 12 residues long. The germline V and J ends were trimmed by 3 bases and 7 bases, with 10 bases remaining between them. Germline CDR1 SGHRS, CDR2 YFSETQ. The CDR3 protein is CASSYRENEAFF. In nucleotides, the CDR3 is TGCGCCAGCAGCTACAGGGAAAATGAAGCTTTCTTT.

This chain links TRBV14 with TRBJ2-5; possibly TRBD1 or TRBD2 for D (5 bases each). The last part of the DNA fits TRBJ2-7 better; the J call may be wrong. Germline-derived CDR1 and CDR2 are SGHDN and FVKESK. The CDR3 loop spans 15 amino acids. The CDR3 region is CASSQASWGSYEQYF. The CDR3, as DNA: TGTGCCAGCAGCCAAGCGAGTTGGGGGTCCTACGAGCAGTACTTC.

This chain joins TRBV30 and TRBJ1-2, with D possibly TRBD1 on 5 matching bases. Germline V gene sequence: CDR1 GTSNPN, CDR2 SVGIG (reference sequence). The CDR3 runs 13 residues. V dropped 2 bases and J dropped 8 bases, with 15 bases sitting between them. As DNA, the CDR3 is TGTGCCTGGAGTCCGGGGGAGAGAAGAGGCTACACCTTC. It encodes CAWSPGERRGYTF.

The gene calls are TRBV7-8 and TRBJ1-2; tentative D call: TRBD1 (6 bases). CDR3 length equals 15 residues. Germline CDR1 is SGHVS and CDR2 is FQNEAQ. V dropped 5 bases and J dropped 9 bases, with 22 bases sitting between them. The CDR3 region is CASSTSPTGPERYTF. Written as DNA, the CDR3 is TGTGCCAGCAGCACCTCTCCGACAGGCCCCGAACGCTACACCTTC.

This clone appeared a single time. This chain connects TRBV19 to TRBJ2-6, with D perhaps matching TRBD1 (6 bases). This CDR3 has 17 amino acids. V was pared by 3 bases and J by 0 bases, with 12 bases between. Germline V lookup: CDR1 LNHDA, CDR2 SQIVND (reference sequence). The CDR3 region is CASSMPRGNSGANVLTF. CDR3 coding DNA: TGTGCCAGTAGTATGCCCAGGGGAAACTCTGGGGCCAACGTCCTGACTTTC. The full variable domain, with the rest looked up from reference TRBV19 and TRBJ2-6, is DGGITQSPKYLFRKEGQNVTLSCEQNLNHDAMYWYRQDPGQGLRLIYYSQIVNDFQKGDIAEGYSVSREKKESFPLTVTSAQKNPTAFYLCASSMPRGNSGANVLTFGAGSRLTVL.

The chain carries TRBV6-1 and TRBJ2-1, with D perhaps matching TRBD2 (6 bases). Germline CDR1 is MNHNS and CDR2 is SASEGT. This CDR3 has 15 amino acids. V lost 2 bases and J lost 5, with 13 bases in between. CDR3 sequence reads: CASSETSRDHNEQFF. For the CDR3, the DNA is TGTGCCAGCAGTGAAACCTCGCGGGACCACAATGAGCAGTTCTTC.

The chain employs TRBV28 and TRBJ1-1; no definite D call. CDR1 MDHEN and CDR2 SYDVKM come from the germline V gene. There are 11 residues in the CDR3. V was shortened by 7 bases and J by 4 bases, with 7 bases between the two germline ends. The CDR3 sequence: CASTGFTEAFF. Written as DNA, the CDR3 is TGTGCCAGCACGGGCTTCACTGAAGCTTTCTTT. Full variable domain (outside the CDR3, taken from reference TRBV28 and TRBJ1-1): DVKVTQSSRYLVKRTGEKVFLECVQDMDHENMFWYRQDPGLGLRLIYFSYDVKMKEKGDIPEGYSVSREKKERFSLILESASTNQTSMYLCASTGFTEAFFGQGTRLTVV.

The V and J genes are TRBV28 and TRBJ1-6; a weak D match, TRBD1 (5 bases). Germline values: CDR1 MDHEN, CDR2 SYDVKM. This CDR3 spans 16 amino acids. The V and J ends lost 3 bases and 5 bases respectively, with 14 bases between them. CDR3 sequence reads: CASSFSGEIDNSPLHF. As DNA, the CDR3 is TGTGCCAGCAGTTTTTCGGGGGAGATCGATAATTCACCCCTCCACTTT.

CDR3 DNA: TGCGCCAGCAGCCGAGGACTAGCGGGAGACAATGAGCAGTTCTTC. This codes for CASSRGLAGDNEQFF. V usage is TRBV4-1 and J usage is TRBJ2-1, with 13 bases aligning to TRBD2. The CDR3 has 15 residues. Germline values: CDR1 MGHRA, CDR2 YSYEKL. The trim removed 4 bases at V and 5 bases at J, leaving 2 bases unmatched.

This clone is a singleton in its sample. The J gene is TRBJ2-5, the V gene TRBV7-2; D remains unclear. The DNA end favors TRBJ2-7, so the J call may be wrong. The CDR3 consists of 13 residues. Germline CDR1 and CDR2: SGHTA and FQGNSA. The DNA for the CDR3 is TGTGCCAGCAGCTTAGCAAAGATCTACGAGCAGTACTTC. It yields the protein CASSLAKIYEQYF.

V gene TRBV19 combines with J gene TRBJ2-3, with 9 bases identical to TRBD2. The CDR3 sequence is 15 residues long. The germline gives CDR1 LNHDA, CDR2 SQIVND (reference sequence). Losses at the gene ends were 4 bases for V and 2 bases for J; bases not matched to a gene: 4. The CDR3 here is CASSKTSGDTDTQYF. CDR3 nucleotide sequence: TGTGCCAGTAGTAAGACTAGCGGAGACACAGATACGCAGTATTTT. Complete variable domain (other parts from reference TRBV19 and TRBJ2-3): DGGITQSPKYLFRKEGQNVTLSCEQNLNHDAMYWYRQDPGQGLRLIYYSQIVNDFQKGDIAEGYSVSREKKESFPLTVTSAQKNPTAFYLCASSKTSGDTDTQYFGPGTRLTVL.

This CDR3 is CASRDRWDNSPLHF. The CDR3 region has the DNA TGTGCCAGCAGAGACAGGTGGGATAATTCACCCCTCCACTTT. The rearrangement uses TRBV2 and TRBJ1-6, with D tentatively TRBD1 (6 bases). There are 14 residues in the CDR3. In germline, CDR1 is SNHLY, CDR2 FYNNEI. V gave up 6 bases and J gave up 5 bases, with 11 bases separating them.

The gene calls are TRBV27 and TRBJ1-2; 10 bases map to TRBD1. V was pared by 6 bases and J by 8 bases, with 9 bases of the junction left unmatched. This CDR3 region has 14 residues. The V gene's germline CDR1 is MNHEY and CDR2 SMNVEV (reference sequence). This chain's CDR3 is CASRGTGVARGYTF. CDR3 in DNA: TGTGCCAGCAGAGGGACAGGGGTGGCTCGCGGCTACACCTTC.

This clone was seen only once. The CDR3 nucleotides read TGTGCCAGCAGACCCCACTCCGGGACAGGCCGCGAAGCTTTCTTT. Translating gives CASRPHSGTGREAFF. The chain employs TRBV21-1 and TRBJ1-1; the table assigns TRBD1, which was not confirmed against the DNA. TRBV21-1 is described as a pseudogene. The CDR3 extends over 15 amino acids.

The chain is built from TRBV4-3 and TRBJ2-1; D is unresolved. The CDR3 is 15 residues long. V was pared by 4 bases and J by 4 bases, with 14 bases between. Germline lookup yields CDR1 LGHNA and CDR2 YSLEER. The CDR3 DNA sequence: TGCGCCAGCAGCCCTTTTGATCCGTCGTACAATGAGCAGTTCTTC. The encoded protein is CASSPFDPSYNEQFF.

The CDR3 nucleotides read TGTGCCATAAAGCCAGGGCATTCCGTTAACGAGCAGTACTTC. This sequence encodes CAIKPGHSVNEQYF. The J gene is TRBJ2-7, the V gene TRBV6-6; D possibly corresponds to TRBD1 (5 bases). Germline V gene sequence: CDR1 MNHNY, CDR2 SVGAGI (reference sequence). CDR3 size: 14 residues. Trimming took off 10 bases at V and 5 bases at J, with 21 bases between the two ends.

CDR3 in amino acids: CASSSQAGQGASYTF. The CDR3 DNA sequence: TGTGCCAGCAGCTCCCAAGCGGGACAGGGGGCTAGCTACACCTTC. The rearrangement links TRBV9 to TRBJ1-2; 12 positions match TRBD1. Germline V CDR1 and CDR2: SGDLS, YYNGEE. The J segment lost 9 bases and the V segment lost 4 bases, leaving 10 bases of the junction unmatched. The CDR3 is 15 amino acids. The variable domain in full, completed from reference TRBV9 and TRBJ1-2, reads DSGVTQTPKHLITATGQRVTLRCSPRSGDLSVYWYQQSLDQGLQFLIQYYNGEERAKGNILERFSAQQFPDLHSELNLSSLELGDSALYFCASSSQAGQGASYTFGSGTRLTVV.

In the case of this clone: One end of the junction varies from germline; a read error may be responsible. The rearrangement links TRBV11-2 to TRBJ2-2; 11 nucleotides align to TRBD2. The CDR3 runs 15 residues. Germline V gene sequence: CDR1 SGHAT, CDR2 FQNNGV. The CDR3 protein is CTSSLLAGGPGELFF. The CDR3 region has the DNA TGTACCAGCAGCTTATTAGCGGGAGGGCCCGGGGAGCTGTTTTTT. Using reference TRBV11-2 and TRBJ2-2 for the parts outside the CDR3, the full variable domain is EAGVAQSPRYKIIEKRQSVAFWCNPISGHATLYWYQQILGQGPKLLIQFQNNGVVDDSQLPKDRFSAERLKGVDSTLKIQPAKLEDSAVYLCTSSLLAGGPGELFFGEGSRLTVL.

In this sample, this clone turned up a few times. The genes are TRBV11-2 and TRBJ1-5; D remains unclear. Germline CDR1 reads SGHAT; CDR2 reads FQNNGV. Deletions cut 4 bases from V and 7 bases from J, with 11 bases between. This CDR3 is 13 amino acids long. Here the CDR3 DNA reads TGTGCCAGCAGCTCGATAGCGTCCCAGCCCCAGCATTTT. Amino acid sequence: CASSSIASQPQHF.

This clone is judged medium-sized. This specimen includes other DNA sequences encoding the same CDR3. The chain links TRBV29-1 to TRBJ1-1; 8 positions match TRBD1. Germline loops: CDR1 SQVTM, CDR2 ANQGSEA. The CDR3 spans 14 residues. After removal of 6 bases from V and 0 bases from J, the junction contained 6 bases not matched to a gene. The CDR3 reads CSVTQGGMNTEAFF. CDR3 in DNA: TGCAGCGTGACACAGGGGGGGATGAACACTGAAGCTTTCTTT.

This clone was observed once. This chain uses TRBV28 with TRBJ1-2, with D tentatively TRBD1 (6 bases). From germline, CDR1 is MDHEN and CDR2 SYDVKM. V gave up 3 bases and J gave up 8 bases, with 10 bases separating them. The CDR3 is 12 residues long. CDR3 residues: CASSFGGQGYTF. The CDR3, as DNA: TGTGCCAGCAGTTTCGGGGGGCAGGGCTACACCTTC.

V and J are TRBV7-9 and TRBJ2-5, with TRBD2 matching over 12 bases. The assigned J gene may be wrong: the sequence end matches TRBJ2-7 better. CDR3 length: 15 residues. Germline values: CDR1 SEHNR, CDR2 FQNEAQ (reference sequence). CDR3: CASSQRLAGAHEQYF. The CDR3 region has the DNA TGTGCCAGCAGCCAAAGACTAGCGGGGGCGCACGAGCAGTACTTC.

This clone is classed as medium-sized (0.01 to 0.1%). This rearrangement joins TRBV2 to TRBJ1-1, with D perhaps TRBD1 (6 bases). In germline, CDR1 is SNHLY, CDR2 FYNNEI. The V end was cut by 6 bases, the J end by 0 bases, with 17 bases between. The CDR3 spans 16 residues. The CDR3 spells CASSDTGYSMNTEAFF. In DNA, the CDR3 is TGTGCCAGCAGCGATACAGGGTACAGCATGAACACTGAAGCTTTCTTT.